This T cell receptor (beta chain) was identified during a study of T cell changes during pregnancy in multiple sclerosis. Losses at the gene ends were 0 bases for V and 7 bases for J; bases not matched to a gene: 12. Germline-derived CDR1 and CDR2 are SGHRS and YFSETQ. The CDR3 covers 18 residues. This table comes from immunoSEQ multiplex PCR, and its TCRdb copy is limited to in-frame clones, with some not included. The sample records approximately 100,000 clones, more than 85% being singletons. This clone was found once. The V gene is TRBV5-1, the J gene TRBJ2-1; 11 nucleotides line up with TRBD2. Specimen: peripheral blood, collected in the second trimester of pregnancy. This receptor was taken from a female donor with multiple sclerosis, enrolled in a pregnancy study. The CDR3 DNA reads as TGCGCCAGCAGCTTGGAAATCGCTAGCGGGAGGCCGAGGAATGAGCAGTTCTTC. It yields the protein CASSLEIASGRPRNEQFF.